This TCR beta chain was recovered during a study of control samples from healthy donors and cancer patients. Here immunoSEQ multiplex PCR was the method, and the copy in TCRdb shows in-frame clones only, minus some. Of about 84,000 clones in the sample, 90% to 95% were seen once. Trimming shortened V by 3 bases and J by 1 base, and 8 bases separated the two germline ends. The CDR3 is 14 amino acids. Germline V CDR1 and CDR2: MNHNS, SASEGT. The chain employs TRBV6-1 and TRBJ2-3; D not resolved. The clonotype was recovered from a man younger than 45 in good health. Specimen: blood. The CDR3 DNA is TGTGCCAGCAGTGATGGAACCGGCACAGATACGCAGTATTTT. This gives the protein CASSDGTGTDTQYF.